A single sample is the source of the 9 T cell receptor beta chains below, sequenced in a study of blood T cell repertoires in COVID-19. This table comes from immunoSEQ multiplex PCR, and its TCRdb copy is limited to in-frame clones, with some not included. The table lists about 87,000 clones, roughly 87% of them singletons. Material for sequencing was peripheral blood. The receptors were gathered from an elderly woman with acute or convalescent COVID-19.

This clone was seen once. The chain couples TRBV9 to TRBJ1-4; a weak D match, TRBD1 (6 bases). Germline CDR1 SGDLS, CDR2 YYNGEE. Trimming pared 4 bases from V and 10 bases from J, leaving 32 bases between. The CDR3 totals 19 residues. CDR3 residues: CASSTRTETTGWRGGKLFF. CDR3 DNA: TGTGCCAGCAGCACCCGTACGGAAACTACAGGGTGGAGAGGTGGAAAACTGTTTTTT.

The chain links TRBV7-2 to TRBJ1-2; 12 bases are a match to TRBD1. After removal of 5 bases from V and 4 bases from J, the junction contained 5 bases not matched to a gene. This CDR3 region has 15 residues. CDR1 and CDR2 from the germline V gene are SGHTA and FQGNSA. DNA of the CDR3: TGTGCCAGCAGCACTCAGGGACAGGGGGCCTATGGCTACACCTTC. It specifies CASSTQGQGAYGYTF.

The chain combines TRBV29-1 with TRBJ1-4; possibly TRBD1 for D (5 bases). The CDR3 is made up of 13 amino acids. With 5 bases removed from V and 8 bases from J, the gap between germline ends came to 15 bases. CDR1 SQVTM and CDR2 ANQGSEA come from the germline V gene. The CDR3 loop is CSVRGTSGEKLFF. Here the CDR3 DNA reads TGCAGCGTTCGCGGGACCTCTGGGGAAAAACTGTTTTTT.

The chain uses TRBV3-1 (or the pseudogene TRBV3-2) and TRBJ1-5, with TRBD1 as a possible D gene (6 bases). Trimming stripped 5 bases from V and 6 bases from J, with 14 bases between. Germline assignment: CDR1 LGHDT and CDR2 YNNKEL (reference sequence). This CDR3 has 14 amino acids. The DNA of the CDR3 is TGTGCCAGCAGCTATTACACAGGGAGTCAGCCCCAGCATTTT. Its translation: CASSYYTGSQPQHF.

This clone was observed a few times. The chain uses TRBV28 and TRBJ2-7, with 9 bases fitting TRBD2. The CDR3 is 14 residues long. The germline gives CDR1 MDHEN, CDR2 SYDVKM. V gave up 7 bases and J gave up 7 bases; unmatched junction bases: 11. This chain's CDR3 is CASTPAGGLGEQYF. The CDR3, as DNA: TGTGCCAGCACTCCGGCGGGGGGGCTTGGGGAGCAGTACTTC.

The V call is TRBV21-1, the J call TRBJ2-1; the table assigns TRBD2, which was not confirmed against the DNA. TRBV21-1 is a pseudogene. The CDR3 sequence is 15 residues long. CDR3 sequence (DNA): TGTGCCAGCAGCAAAGCGGCTAGCGCTAGGAATGAGCAGTTCTTC. This codes for CASSKAASARNEQFF.

Only a few counts were recorded for this clone. The CDR3 reads CASSQDRTSGGNEQFF. The CDR3 nucleotides are TGTGCCAGCAGCCAAGATCGGACTAGCGGGGGAAATGAGCAGTTCTTC. The chain combines TRBV3-1 (or the pseudogene TRBV3-2) with TRBJ2-1; 13 bases match TRBD2. The CDR3 runs to 16 residues. The V segment lost 0 bases and the J segment 7 bases; nucleotides outside the gene matches: 3. Germline V lookup: CDR1 LGHDT, CDR2 YNNKEL (reference sequence).

A single count supports this clone. The chain links TRBV5-1 to TRBJ1-2; TRBD1 matches 7 bases. The J segment lost 6 bases and the V segment lost 4 bases, leaving 9 bases of the junction unmatched. This CDR3 region has 14 residues. Germline CDR1 SGHRS, CDR2 YFSETQ. For the CDR3, the DNA is TGCGCCAGCAGCCGAGGAGAGGGGGCGGATGGCTACACCTTC. It translates to CASSRGEGADGYTF. The full variable domain, with the rest looked up from reference TRBV5-1 and TRBJ1-2, is KAGVTQTPRYLIKTRGQQVTLSCSPISGHRSVSWYQQTPGQGLQFLFEYFSETQRNKGNFPGRFSGRQFSNSRSEMNVSTLELGDSALYLCASSRGEGADGYTFGSGTRLTVV.

The chain recombines TRBV10-3 with TRBJ2-1; TRBD2 matches 11 bases. The CDR3 loop spans 16 amino acids. In germline, CDR1 is ENHRY, CDR2 SYGVKD. V lost 11 bases to trimming and J lost 0 bases; unmatched junction nucleotides: 9. The CDR3 DNA follows: TGTGCCTCGGGGATTAGCGGGAGGGACTCCTACAATGAGCAGTTCTTC. This gives the protein CASGISGRDSYNEQFF.